The next 12 T cell receptor beta chains were all read from a single sample in a study of radiotherapy plus CTLA-4 blockade in lung cancer. Sequencing was performed with immunoSEQ multiplex PCR; in TCRdb, only in-frame clones are kept and a portion is missing. There are more than 90,000 clones in the sample; around 83% occur only once, and about 26% lies in the top ten. Sequencing was performed on peripheral blood, taken from a patient treated with radiotherapy plus ipilimumab. These receptor sequences come from a human donor with non-small cell lung cancer that progressed on radiotherapy plus ipilimumab.

In this sample, this clone turned up a few times. The J gene is TRBJ2-7, the V gene TRBV27, with 10 bases lining up with TRBD1. Trimming removed 5 bases from V and 2 bases from J; junction bases left unmatched: 12. The germline CDR1 and CDR2 sequences are MNHEY and SMNVEV (reference sequence). The CDR3 spans 17 residues. CDR3 amino acids: CASSPTNPGQGAYEQYF. DNA for the CDR3: TGTGCCAGCAGTCCTACAAACCCAGGACAGGGGGCCTACGAGCAGTACTTC.

J is TRBJ2-2 and V is TRBV6-1; D ambiguous. With 6 bases removed from V and 5 bases from J, the gap between germline ends came to 13 bases. The germline CDR1 and CDR2 sequences are MNHNS and SASEGT. The CDR3 runs 14 residues. CDR3 in amino acids: CASSSERRTGELFF. DNA of the CDR3: TGTGCCAGCAGCTCCGAGCGAAGAACCGGGGAGCTGTTTTTT.

V usage is TRBV27 and J usage is TRBJ1-1, with D possibly TRBD1 on 6 matching bases. The V end was cut by 3 bases, the J end by 5 bases, with 13 bases between. This CDR3 region has 14 residues. Per germline, CDR1 MNHEY and CDR2 SMNVEV (reference sequence). This chain's CDR3 is CASSFQGWVTEAFF. The CDR3 DNA reads TGTGCCAGCAGTTTTCAGGGGTGGGTTACTGAAGCTTTCTTT.

The genes are TRBV5-1 and TRBJ2-1; 8 bases are shared with TRBD2. Trimming removed 0 bases from V and 5 bases from J; junction bases left unmatched: 10. Per the germline V gene, CDR1 is SGHRS and CDR2 is YFSETQ. This CDR3 contains 17 residues. CDR3 bases: TGCGCCAGCAGCTTGGGGCCCAGCGGGAGAACCCACAATGAGCAGTTCTTC. Translation: CASSLGPSGRTHNEQFF.

The rearrangement joins TRBV2 to TRBJ1-2; TRBD1 is a possible D gene (5 bases). The CDR3 runs 14 residues. The V end was cut by 3 bases, the J end by 4 bases, with 12 bases between. Germline V gene sequence: CDR1 SNHLY, CDR2 FYNNEI. CDR3 region: CASSDPGGTYGYTF. CDR3 coding DNA: TGTGCCAGCAGTGATCCCGGAGGGACCTATGGCTACACCTTC. The full variable domain, completed using reference TRBV2 and TRBJ1-2, is EPEVTQTPSHQVTQMGQEVILRCVPISNHLYFYWYRQILGQKVEFLVSFYNNEISEKSEIFDDQFSVERPDGSNFTLKIRSTKLEDSAMYFCASSDPGGTYGYTFGSGTRLTVV.

The chain carries TRBV18 and TRBJ1-4, with D maybe TRBD1 (5 bases). Germline CDR1 reads KGHSH; CDR2 reads LQKENI. The CDR3 has 14 residues. The V end lost 4 bases, the J end lost 7 bases, and 13 bases lay between the germline ends. CDR3 DNA sequence: TGTGCCAGCTCACGGGGCCAGACCGGTGAAAAACTGTTTTTT. It is translated as CASSRGQTGEKLFF. Full variable domain (rest looked up from reference TRBV18 and TRBJ1-4): NAGVMQNPRHLVRRRGQEARLRCSPMKGHSHVYWYRQLPEEGLKFMVYLQKENIIDESGMPKERFSAEFPKEGPSILRIQQVVRGDSAAYFCASSRGQTGEKLFFGSGTQLSVL.

The rearrangement uses TRBV5-6 and TRBJ1-2; D gene uncertain. The germline V gene encodes CDR1 SGHDT and CDR2 YYEEEE. This CDR3 comprises 14 residues. V shed 1 base and J shed 4 bases, with 11 bases lying between them. The CDR3 protein is CASSLYTDFYGYTF. In nucleotides, the CDR3 is TGTGCCAGCAGCTTGTATACAGACTTCTATGGCTACACCTTC. Supplemented by reference TRBV5-6 and TRBJ1-2, the full variable domain reads DAGVTQSPTHLIKTRGQQVTLRCSPKSGHDTVSWYQQALGQGPQFIFQYYEEEERQRGNFPDRFSGHQFPNYSSELNVNALLLGDSALYLCASSLYTDFYGYTFGSGTRLTVV.

This clone was seen only once. The CDR3 here is CASSLGLATGELFF. The CDR3 bases are TGTGCCAGCAGCCTGGGACTAGCCACCGGGGAGCTGTTTTTT. V is TRBV28 and J is TRBJ2-2; 9 bases fit TRBD2. The germline CDR1 and CDR2 sequences are MDHEN and SYDVKM. This CDR3 has 14 residues. J was trimmed by 4 bases and V by 6 bases; bases with no gene match: 3.

This clone appeared once. The chain employs TRBV30 and TRBJ1-5; possibly TRBD1 for D (6 bases). The germline V and J ends were trimmed by 1 base and 6 bases, with 10 bases remaining between them. CDR3 length equals 13 residues. CDR1 is GTSNPN and CDR2 is SVGIG in the germline V gene (reference sequence). The CDR3 protein is CAWSGQGSQPQHF. The CDR3 coding sequence is TGTGCCTGGAGTGGGCAGGGGTCTCAGCCCCAGCATTTT.

This chain uses TRBV5-1 with TRBJ2-1; 13 positions agree with TRBD2. CDR1 SGHRS and CDR2 YFSETQ come from the germline V gene. The V segment lost 4 bases and the J segment 15 bases; nucleotides outside the gene matches: 25. CDR3 length: 19 residues. The CDR3 loop reads CASSTGQGRTSGRVGHLFF. The CDR3 DNA is TGCGCCAGCAGCACCGGGCAGGGGCGGACTAGCGGGAGAGTGGGCCATCTGTTCTTC. The complete variable domain, with remaining parts taken from reference TRBV5-1 and TRBJ2-1, reads KAGVTQTPRYLIKTRGQQVTLSCSPISGHRSVSWYQQTPGQGLQFLFEYFSETQRNKGNFPGRFSGRQFSNSRSEMNVSTLELGDSALYLCASSTGQGRTSGRVGHLFFGPGTRLTVL.

The chain employs TRBV19 and TRBJ1-4; D might be TRBD1 (5 bases). The CDR3 is made up of 16 amino acids. Germline V CDR1 and CDR2: LNHDA, SQIVND (reference sequence). V was trimmed by 3 bases and J by 3 bases, leaving 14 bases between them. CDR3 nucleotides: TGTGCCAGTAGTATCTTTTTCAGGGCTCCTAATGAAAAACTGTTTTTT. Protein sequence: CASSIFFRAPNEKLFF.

This clone was observed a few times. The chain couples TRBV18 to TRBJ2-1; D may be TRBD2 (6 bases). V was shortened by 9 bases and J by 4 bases, with 13 bases between the two germline ends. CDR3 length: 13 amino acids. The germline V gene has CDR1 KGHSH and CDR2 LQKENI. The CDR3 sequence: CASSGTEYNEQFF. The DNA for the CDR3 is TGTGCCAGTTCCGGGACTGAATACAATGAGCAGTTCTTC.